These 4 T cell receptor beta chains came from one sample sequenced in a study of shared clonotypes between healthy human individuals. Profiling relied on immunoSEQ multiplex PCR, and the TCRdb table lists in-frame clones only, not all of them. The sample contains around 2.1 million clones, approximately 96% of which appear only once. The sequencing input was naive CD4+ T cells sorted from blood. Noted subset: CD45RA+ positively selected. All receptors come from a man between 18 and 35 years old in good health.

The rearrangement links TRBV7-9 to TRBJ1-1; 7 nucleotides agree with TRBD1. Per germline, CDR1 SEHNR and CDR2 FQNEAQ (reference sequence). This CDR3 has 13 residues. The J segment lost 7 bases and the V segment lost 5 bases, leaving 7 bases of the junction unmatched. CDR3 residues: CASSRTGDGEAFF. The CDR3 nucleotides read TGTGCCAGCAGCCGTACAGGGGACGGTGAAGCTTTCTTT.

This clone was found a few times. CDR3: CASSMGQGGYGYTF. The CDR3 coding sequence is TGTGCCAGCAGCATGGGACAGGGAGGTTATGGCTACACCTTC. The J gene is TRBJ1-2, the V gene TRBV6-5, with TRBD1 matching 9 bases. J lost 5 bases, V lost 6 bases, and 7 bases had no gene match. This CDR3 spans 14 amino acids. Germline loops: CDR1 MNHEY, CDR2 SVGAGI.

The V gene is TRBV5-4, the J gene TRBJ2-6; TRBD1 matches 9 bases. Per germline, CDR1 SGHNT and CDR2 YYREEE (reference sequence). V was clipped by 4 bases and J by 2 bases; unmatched bases: 7. This CDR3 is built from 17 residues. The CDR3 DNA is TGTGCCAGCAGCCGGTCCCGGGACAGGGCTGGGGCCAACGTCCTGACTTTC. Its translation: CASSRSRDRAGANVLTF.

This chain links TRBV2 with TRBJ2-7; D uncertain. V lost 4 bases to trimming and J lost 2 bases, with 15 bases between them. CDR3 length: 15 residues. CDR1 SNHLY and CDR2 FYNNEI come from the germline V gene. The DNA for the CDR3 is TGTGCCAGCAGTGCCCTTGGAGAGTATCCCTACGAGCAGTACTTC. Its translation: CASSALGEYPYEQYF.